Given below is one T cell receptor (beta chain) in context. The CDR3 spans 15 residues. Looked up from germline, CDR1 is MDHEN and CDR2 is SYDVKM. V dropped 4 bases and J dropped 1; count of bases not matched to a gene: 4. Profiling relied on immunoSEQ multiplex PCR, and the TCRdb table lists in-frame clones only, not all of them. The sample shows around 100,000 clones, about 90% of them seen only once. The data belong to a study of T cell responses to AZD1222 COVID-19 vaccine. This chain links TRBV28 with TRBJ1-5, with 7 positions matching TRBD1. The specimen was peripheral blood, collected 28 days after the second AZD1222 dose. The TCR sequence derives from an adult who received the AZD1222 COVID-19 vaccine. CDR3 nucleotides: TGTGCCAGCAGTTCAGAGGGGGCGAGCAATCAGCCCCAGCATTTT. Translation gives CASSSEGASNQPQHF.